The 32 T cell receptor beta chains given below trace back to one sample, sequenced in a study of blood T cells in healthy people across ages. Primers used in a second PCR of about 6 to 11 cycles were a sample-barcoded 5' primer and a J-beta primer mix. From the 5' RACE reads, TCRdb called clonotypes with MiXCR, one entry per CDR3 protein. The sample includes roughly 1,100,000 distinct CDR3 sequences, roughly a quarter of them seen just once. This sample was also put to use in a study of T cells of mothers and their children.

Sequences were obtained from blood. The receptor source for this set is a girl aged 2-10 years in good health.

The chain joins TRBV7-2 to TRBJ2-5; D not resolved. The DNA end is a closer match to TRBJ2-1, so the J assignment may be wrong. There are 14 residues in the CDR3. Germline CDR1 reads SGHTA; CDR2 reads FQGNSA. CDR3 bases: TGTGCCAGCAGCTTAGGTTTCGTTGGCGATGAGCAGTTCTTC. This gives the protein CASSLGFVGDEQFF.

The genes are TRBV7-3 and TRBJ1-1; D is unclear. The V and J ends lost 1 base and 5 bases respectively, with 11 bases between them. Germline CDR1 is SGHTA and CDR2 is FQGTGA. The CDR3 has 14 residues. In DNA form, the CDR3 reads TGTGCCAGCAGCTTAATCAATACTGGGACTGAAGCTTTCTTT. As protein: CASSLINTGTEAFF.

This clonotype was observed a handful of times. The chain has TRBV6-6 and TRBJ1-5; D uncertain. Trimming shortened V by 4 bases and J by 6 bases, and 16 bases separated the two germline ends. CDR3 length: 15 amino acids. Looked up from germline, CDR1 is MNHNY and CDR2 is SVGAGI (reference sequence). CDR3 in DNA: TGTGCCAGCAGTTTTTATCTTGCGGTGTTTCAGCCCCAGCATTTT. Translated, it gives CASSFYLAVFQPQHF.

The sample holds a few counts of this clonotype. The chain joins TRBV20-1 to TRBJ2-3; 12 bases map to TRBD2. The junction had 11 bases not matched to a gene; V was cut back by 5 bases and J by 8 bases. Germline V gives CDR1 DFQATT, CDR2 SNEGSKA (reference sequence). The CDR3 loop spans 15 amino acids. The CDR3 sequence: CSAPPSGGAFGTQYF. CDR3 in DNA: TGCAGTGCTCCTCCTAGCGGGGGGGCTTTTGGTACGCAGTATTTT.

This clonotype has more than one count but fewer than ten. The gene calls are TRBV29-1 and TRBJ2-5; D might be TRBD2 (5 bases). CDR1 SQVTM and CDR2 ANQGSEA come from the germline V gene. The CDR3 spans 11 residues. Here the CDR3 DNA reads TGCAACTTTCTGACCGAGGGGACCCAGTACTTC. It codes for CNFLTEGTQYF. Full variable domain (missing parts from reference TRBV29-1 and TRBJ2-5): SAVISQKPSRDICQRGTSLTIQCQVDSQVTMMFWYRQQPGQSLTLIATANQGSEATYESGFVIDKFPISRPNLTFSTLTVSNMSPEDSSIYLCNFLTEGTQYFGPGTRLLVL.

In DNA, the CDR3 is TGTGCCAGCAAAGGCCTCCGGACACATAAAAAGGCCTCCTACGAGCAGTACTTC. It translates to CASKGLRTHKKASYEQYF. V usage is TRBV6-2 or TRBV6-3 and J usage is TRBJ2-7; maybe TRBD1 (5 bases). The CDR3 contains 18 residues. V was clipped by 7 bases and J by 0 bases, with 25 bases between them. Germline CDR1 reads MNHEY; CDR2 reads SVGEGT.

The chain recombines TRBV10-2 with TRBJ2-2, with 7 bases identical to TRBD2. Germline CDR1 is WSHSY and CDR2 is SAAADI. The V and J ends lost 6 bases and 0 bases, in that order; junction bases with no gene match: 4. The CDR3 is 15 residues long. This CDR3 reads CASRSGTTNTGELFF. CDR3 in DNA: TGCGCCAGCAGATCCGGGACTACGAACACCGGGGAGCTGTTTTTT.

This clonotype has only a few counts. The junction does not match germline at one end; this may be a read error. This sequence joins TRBV15 and TRBJ1-4; D gene unclear. The CDR3 has 9 amino acids. Per germline, CDR1 LNHNV and CDR2 YYDKDF (reference sequence). The CDR3 loop reads CATRGEPRF. CDR3 nucleotide sequence: TGTGCCACCAGGGGAGAACCCCGTTTT.

This clonotype was found a few times. V usage is TRBV29-1 and J usage is TRBJ2-1, with 7 nucleotides matching TRBD1. The germline CDR1 and CDR2 sequences are SQVTM and ANQGSEA. The J segment lost 7 bases and the V segment lost 8 bases, leaving 8 bases of the junction unmatched. The CDR3 is made up of 12 amino acids. CDR3 region: CSFNRGLNEQFF. The CDR3 nucleotides read TGCAGCTTCAACAGGGGTTTGAATGAGCAGTTCTTC.

This clonotype showed up just a few times. The gene calls are TRBV7-9 and TRBJ1-5, with D unclear. Per germline, CDR1 SEHNR and CDR2 FQNEAQ (reference sequence). Deletions cut 1 base from V and 0 bases from J, with 13 bases between. The CDR3 spans 17 residues. The CDR3 reads CASSLDFGSYSNQPQHF. In DNA form, the CDR3 reads TGTGCCAGCAGCTTAGACTTTGGCAGTTATAGCAATCAGCCCCAGCATTTT. Using reference TRBV7-9 and TRBJ1-5 for the parts outside the CDR3, the full variable domain is DTGVSQNPRHKITKRGQNVTFRCDPISEHNRLYWYRQTLGQGPEFLTYFQNEAQLEKSRLLSDRFSAERPKGSFSTLEIQRTEQGDSAMYLCASSLDFGSYSNQPQHFGDGTRLSIL.

In its sample, this clonotype was seen a few times. This rearrangement joins TRBV5-1 to TRBJ2-5, with D perhaps TRBD2 (5 bases). The CDR3 consists of 15 residues. CDR1 is SGHRS, CDR2 YFSETQ, per germline. Trimming cost V 5 bases and J 6 bases, with 20 bases left between them. CDR3 residues: CASSLTGIPAKTQYF. The CDR3 DNA is TGCGCCAGCAGTTTAACCGGGATCCCGGCAAAGACCCAGTACTTC.

This clonotype was seen a few times. The J gene is TRBJ2-1, the V gene TRBV28; 8 bases fit TRBD2. The CDR3 consists of 15 residues. V was clipped by 4 bases and J by 5 bases; unmatched bases: 7. Germline CDR1 reads MDHEN; CDR2 reads SYDVKM. Here the CDR3 reads CASSSPSGYNNEQFF. As DNA, the CDR3 is TGTGCCAGCAGTTCACCTAGCGGGTACAACAATGAGCAGTTCTTC.

Only a few counts were recorded for this clonotype. The chain uses TRBV12-3 or TRBV12-4 and TRBJ2-2; 10 nucleotides align to TRBD1. Trimming cost V 5 bases and J 4 bases; bases outside gene matches: 13. The CDR3 covers 18 residues. The CDR3, as DNA: TGTGCCAGCAGTCCACAACCGGGACAGGGGACGACCACCGGGGAGCTGTTTTTT. It yields the protein CASSPQPGQGTTTGELFF.

DNA of the CDR3: TGTGCCAGCAGCTACCTCCTCTCTGGAAACACCATATATTTT. It translates to CASSYLLSGNTIYF. The rearrangement uses TRBV7-2 and TRBJ1-3, with D unclear. The CDR3 length is 14 residues. Germline assignment: CDR1 SGHTA and CDR2 FQGNSA. V was cut by 4 bases and J by 0 bases, with 7 bases left in between.

This clonotype was seen a handful of times. The chain employs TRBV12-3 or TRBV12-4 and TRBJ2-1; 7 positions match TRBD1. The CDR3 runs to 13 residues. J was trimmed by 6 bases and V by 3 bases; bases with no gene match: 2. As DNA, the CDR3 is TGTGCCAGCAGTTTTGCAGGGGGCAATGAGCAGTTCTTC. It codes for CASSFAGGNEQFF.

The genes are TRBV5-1 and TRBJ2-3; D not resolved. V was trimmed by 0 bases and J by 5 bases, leaving 13 bases between them. CDR1 and CDR2 (germline): SGHRS, YFSETQ. This CDR3 contains 15 residues. The CDR3 protein is CASSLGNTGRDTQYF. In DNA form, the CDR3 reads TGCGCCAGCAGCTTGGGGAATACCGGCCGAGATACGCAGTATTTT.

This clonotype was seen a few times. This chain uses TRBV5-6 with TRBJ1-1; D is ambiguous. CDR3 length equals 13 residues. The germline V gene has CDR1 SGHDT and CDR2 YYEEEE. The V gene lost 4 bases and the J gene lost 3 bases, with 10 bases spanning the gap. In DNA form, the CDR3 reads TGTGCCAGCAGCCGCAGGTTGGACACTGAAGCTTTCTTT. Translation gives CASSRRLDTEAFF.

This chain links TRBV20-1 with TRBJ2-7, with 13 bases matching TRBD2. This CDR3 contains 16 residues. Germline V gives CDR1 DFQATT, CDR2 SNEGSKA (reference sequence). V was clipped by 5 bases and J by 6 bases; unmatched bases: 13. CDR3 DNA sequence: TGCAGTGCTCGACTGGGGTCAGGGACTAGCGGGGTCGAGCAGTACTTC. Translating gives CSARLGSGTSGVEQYF.

This rearrangement joins TRBV5-1 to TRBJ2-1; D is ambiguous. The CDR3 is 14 amino acids. V shed 0 bases and J shed 5 bases, with 9 bases lying between them. Germline V lookup: CDR1 SGHRS, CDR2 YFSETQ. For the CDR3, the DNA is TGCGCCAGCAGCTTGGCAACGGTGGACAATGAGCAGTTCTTC. It encodes CASSLATVDNEQFF. Full variable domain (missing parts from reference TRBV5-1 and TRBJ2-1): KAGVTQTPRYLIKTRGQQVTLSCSPISGHRSVSWYQQTPGQGLQFLFEYFSETQRNKGNFPGRFSGRQFSNSRSEMNVSTLELGDSALYLCASSLATVDNEQFFGPGTRLTVL.

This chain joins TRBV12-3 or TRBV12-4 and TRBJ2-5; D gene ambiguous. The CDR3 covers 13 residues. Trimming removed 2 bases from V and 2 bases from J, with 6 bases in between. The CDR3: CASSLPEQETQYF. The CDR3 DNA follows: TGTGCCAGCAGTTTACCTGAGCAAGAGACCCAGTACTTC.

The rearrangement joins TRBV28 to TRBJ2-7; no clear D gene. The germline gives CDR1 MDHEN, CDR2 SYDVKM. V lost 4 bases and J lost 6, with 16 bases in between. The CDR3 is 14 amino acids. CDR3 residues: CASSSSLLSSEQYF. The CDR3 nucleotides are TGTGCCAGCAGTTCCTCGCTTCTTTCGAGCGAGCAGTACTTC.

This chain links TRBV5-1 with TRBJ2-7; possibly TRBD1 for D (6 bases). This CDR3 spans 15 amino acids. V was clipped by 4 bases and J by 5 bases, with 19 bases between them. Germline CDR1 and CDR2: SGHRS and YFSETQ. The CDR3 loop reads CASSVLTTGSDEQYF. The CDR3 region has the DNA TGCGCCAGCAGCGTCTTAACGACAGGCAGTGACGAGCAGTACTTC.

The chain links TRBV19 to TRBJ2-7; perhaps D is TRBD1 or TRBD2 (6 bases each). The germline CDR1 and CDR2 sequences are LNHDA and SQIVND (reference sequence). The CDR3 covers 14 residues. Trimming removed 1 base at V and 1 base at J, with 8 bases between. The CDR3 here is CASSIGGASYEQYF. The CDR3 DNA reads as TGTGCCAGTAGTATAGGGGGGGCTTCCTACGAGCAGTACTTC.

The chain combines TRBV29-1 with TRBJ2-5; no firm D call. The V and J ends lost 3 bases and 4 bases respectively, with 9 bases between them. CDR3 length equals 12 residues. CDR1 and CDR2 from the germline V gene are SQVTM and ANQGSEA. The CDR3 protein is CSVDFSGETQYF. In DNA, the CDR3 is TGCAGCGTTGATTTTTCGGGAGAGACCCAGTACTTC.

The rearrangement links TRBV6-5 to TRBJ2-7; no definite D call. V gave up 2 bases and J gave up 0 bases, with 11 bases separating them. In germline, CDR1 is MNHEY, CDR2 SVGAGI. This CDR3 has 15 residues. The CDR3 DNA follows: TGTGCCAGCAGTTACGGTCGATTGAGCTCCTACGAGCAGTACTTC. Amino acid sequence: CASSYGRLSSYEQYF.

With respect to this clonotype: Mismatch with germline at one junction end may stem from a read error. The chain recombines TRBV29-1 with TRBJ2-5, with D tentatively TRBD2 (5 bases). The CDR3 length is 11 residues. Germline V lookup: CDR1 SQVTM, CDR2 ANQGSEA. CDR3 sequence reads: CSGLEWETQCF. CDR3 DNA: TGCAGCGGGCTAGAGTGGGAGACCCAGTGCTTC.

In its sample, this clonotype was seen a few times. The chain carries TRBV9 and TRBJ2-5, with a tentative D call TRBD2 (6 bases). The CDR3 is made up of 15 amino acids. Per germline, CDR1 SGDLS and CDR2 YYNGEE. V gave up 0 bases and J gave up 5 bases, with 14 bases separating them. CDR3 sequence reads: CASSVGFSGGETQYF. CDR3 coding DNA: TGTGCCAGCAGCGTAGGTTTTAGCGGTGGGGAGACCCAGTACTTC.

V is TRBV4-3 and J is TRBJ2-7; 8 positions agree with TRBD1. V lost 0 bases, J lost 5 bases, and 6 bases stayed unmatched. CDR3 size: 15 residues. The V gene's germline CDR1 is LGHNA and CDR2 YSLEER. The CDR3 nucleotides read TGCGCCAGCAGCCAAGATCGATGGACAGGGAACGAGCAGTACTTC. Protein sequence: CASSQDRWTGNEQYF.

V usage is TRBV6-5 and J usage is TRBJ1-5; TRBD1 agrees at 9 bases. V shed 5 bases and J 7 bases; nucleotides not matched to a gene: 9. CDR1 MNHEY and CDR2 SVGAGI come from the germline V gene. The CDR3 has 15 amino acids. The CDR3 DNA reads TGTGCCAGCAGTGATTTGGGACAGGGCGGCCAGCCCCAGCATTTT. Translation: CASSDLGQGGQPQHF.

The rearrangement uses TRBV7-9 and TRBJ2-1; 8 bases map to TRBD2. Germline V gene sequence: CDR1 SEHNR, CDR2 FQNEAQ (reference sequence). Germline trimming cut 1 base from V and 8 bases from J; bases unmatched to any gene: 10. The CDR3 spans 16 residues. The CDR3 DNA sequence: TGTGCCAGCAGCTTAGGGGCTAGCGGGTTTGATGATGAGCAGTTCTTC. This gives the protein CASSLGASGFDDEQFF.

The J gene is TRBJ1-1, the V gene TRBV7-8, with D perhaps TRBD1 (5 bases). V lost 5 bases and J lost 8, with 21 bases in between. In germline, CDR1 is SGHVS, CDR2 FQNEAQ. This CDR3 has 15 residues. The DNA for the CDR3 is TGTGCCAGCAGCCTTCTCCGGGGACGAGTTTCGGAAGCTTTCTTT. Translated: CASSLLRGRVSEAFF.

This clonotype was counted between two and nine times. The rearrangement links TRBV6-6 to TRBJ1-2; TRBD1 is a possible D gene (6 bases). V lost 6 bases and J lost 12, with 17 bases in between. The germline CDR1 and CDR2 sequences are MNHNY and SVGAGI (reference sequence). CDR3 length: 12 residues. The CDR3 here is CASRPGAGGNTF. CDR3 DNA sequence: TGTGCCAGCAGGCCAGGGGCGGGGGGCAACACCTTC.